The sequence of this TCR beta chain was determined in a study of blood T cell repertoires in COVID-19. Using immunoSEQ multiplex PCR, the repertoire was profiled, and TCRdb retains in-frame clones only, with some absent. Here the sample spans some 200,000 clones, less than 90% being singletons. The CDR3 totals 14 residues. CDR1 SNHLY and CDR2 FYNNEI come from the germline V gene. V lost 4 bases and J 8 bases, leaving 17 bases between the germline ends. The source is a man aged 65-85 years with acute or convalescent COVID-19. The chain combines TRBV2 with TRBJ1-2; D perhaps matches TRBD1 (6 bases). The sample comprised peripheral blood. Here the CDR3 DNA reads TGTGCCAGCAGTGTGAACAGGGAGGGTGTAGGCTACACCTTC. Its translation is CASSVNREGVGYTF.